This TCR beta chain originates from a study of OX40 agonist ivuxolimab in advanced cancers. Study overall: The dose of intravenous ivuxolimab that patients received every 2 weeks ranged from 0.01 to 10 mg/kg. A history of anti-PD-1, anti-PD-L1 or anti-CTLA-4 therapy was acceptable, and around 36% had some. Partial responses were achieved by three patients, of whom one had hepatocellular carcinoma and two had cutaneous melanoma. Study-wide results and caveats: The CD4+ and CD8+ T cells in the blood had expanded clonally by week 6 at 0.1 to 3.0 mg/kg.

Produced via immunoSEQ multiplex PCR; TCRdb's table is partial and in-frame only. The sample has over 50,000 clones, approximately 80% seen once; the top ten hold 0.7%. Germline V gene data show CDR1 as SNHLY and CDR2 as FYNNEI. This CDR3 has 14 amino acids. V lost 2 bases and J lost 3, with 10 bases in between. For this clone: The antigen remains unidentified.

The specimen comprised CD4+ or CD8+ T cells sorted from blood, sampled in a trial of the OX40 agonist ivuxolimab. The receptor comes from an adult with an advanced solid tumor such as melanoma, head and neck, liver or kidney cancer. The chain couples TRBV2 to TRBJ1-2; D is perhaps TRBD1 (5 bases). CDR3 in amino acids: CASSEQGLDYGYTF. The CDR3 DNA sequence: TGTGCCAGCAGTGAACAGGGCTTGGACTATGGCTACACCTTC.